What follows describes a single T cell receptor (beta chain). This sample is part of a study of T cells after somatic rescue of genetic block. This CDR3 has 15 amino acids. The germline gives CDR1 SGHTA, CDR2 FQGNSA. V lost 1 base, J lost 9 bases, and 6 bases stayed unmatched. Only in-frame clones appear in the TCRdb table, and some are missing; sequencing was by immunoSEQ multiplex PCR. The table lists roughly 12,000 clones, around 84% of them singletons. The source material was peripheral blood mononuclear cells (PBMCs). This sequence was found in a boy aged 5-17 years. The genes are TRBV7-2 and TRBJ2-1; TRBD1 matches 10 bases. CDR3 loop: CASSLVGTGEGEQFF. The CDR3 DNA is TGTGCCAGCAGCTTAGTGGGGACAGGGGAGGGTGAGCAGTTCTTC. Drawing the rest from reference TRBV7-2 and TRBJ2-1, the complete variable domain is GAGVSQSPSNKVTEKGKDVELRCDPISGHTALYWYRQSLGQGLEFLIYFQGNSAPDKSGLPSDRFSAERTGGSVSTLTIQRTQQEDSAVYLCASSLVGTGEGEQFFGPGTRLTVL.